This T cell receptor beta chain was profiled in a study of shared clonotypes between healthy human individuals. V shed 9 bases and J shed 0 bases, with 11 bases lying between them. The CDR3 contains 13 residues. Germline V gene sequence: CDR1 SGHTA, CDR2 FQGTGA. In the original analysis: ImmunoSEQ gave junction-only sequences without quality scores, so filtering differed. Measured with immunoSEQ multiplex PCR; TCRdb has only the in-frame clones, and not every one. D and trimming come from the DNA, and the V and J calls and clone size come from that table. The sample includes 2 million to 2.5 million clones, more than 90% of them seen just once. This clone was counted once.

The sequencing sample was made of naive CD4+ T cells sorted from blood. Sample subset: CD45RA+ positively selected. The chain combines TRBV7-3 with TRBJ1-2; D is unresolved. This clonotype was sampled from a man aged 18 to 29 in good health. CDR3 nucleotide sequence: TGTGCCAGTAGTCAGGATGCTAACTATGGCTACACCTTC. It yields the protein CASSQDANYGYTF.